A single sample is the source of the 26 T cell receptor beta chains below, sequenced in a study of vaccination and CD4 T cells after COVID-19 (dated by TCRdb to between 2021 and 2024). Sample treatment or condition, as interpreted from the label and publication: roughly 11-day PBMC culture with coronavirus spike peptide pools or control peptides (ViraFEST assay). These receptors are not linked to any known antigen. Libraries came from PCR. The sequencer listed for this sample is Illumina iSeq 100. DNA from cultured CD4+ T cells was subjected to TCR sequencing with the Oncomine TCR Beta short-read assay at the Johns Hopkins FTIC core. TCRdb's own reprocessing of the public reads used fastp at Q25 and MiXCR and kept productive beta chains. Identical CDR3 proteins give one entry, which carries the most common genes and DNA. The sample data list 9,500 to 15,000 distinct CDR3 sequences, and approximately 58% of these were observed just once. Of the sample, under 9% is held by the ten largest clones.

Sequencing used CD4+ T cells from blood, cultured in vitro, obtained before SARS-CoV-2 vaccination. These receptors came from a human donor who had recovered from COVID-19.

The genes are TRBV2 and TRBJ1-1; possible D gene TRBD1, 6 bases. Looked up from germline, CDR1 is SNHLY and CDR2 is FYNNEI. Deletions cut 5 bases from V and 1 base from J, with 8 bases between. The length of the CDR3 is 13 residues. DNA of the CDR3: TGTGCCAGCAGTACAGGGTGGAACACTGAAGCTTTCTTT. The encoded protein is CASSTGWNTEAFF.

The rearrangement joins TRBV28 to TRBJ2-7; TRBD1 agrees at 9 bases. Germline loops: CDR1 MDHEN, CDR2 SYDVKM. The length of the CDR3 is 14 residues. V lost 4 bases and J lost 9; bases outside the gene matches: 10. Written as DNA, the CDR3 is TGTGCCAGCAGTTCCCGGACAGGGGTGTTTCGGCAGTACTTC. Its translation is CASSSRTGVFRQYF.

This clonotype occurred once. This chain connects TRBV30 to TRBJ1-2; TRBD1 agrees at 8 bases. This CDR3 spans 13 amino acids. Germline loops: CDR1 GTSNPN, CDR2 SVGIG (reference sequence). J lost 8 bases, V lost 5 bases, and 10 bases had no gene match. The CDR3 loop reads CAWWRLTGEGYTF. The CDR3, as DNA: TGTGCCTGGTGGCGACTGACAGGGGAGGGCTACACCTTC.

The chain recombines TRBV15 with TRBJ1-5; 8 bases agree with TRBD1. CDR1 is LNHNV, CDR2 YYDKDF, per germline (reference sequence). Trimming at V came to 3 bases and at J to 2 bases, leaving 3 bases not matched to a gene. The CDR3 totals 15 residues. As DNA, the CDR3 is TGTGCCACCAGCAGGACAGGGGATCGCAATCAGCCCCAGCATTTT. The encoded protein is CATSRTGDRNQPQHF. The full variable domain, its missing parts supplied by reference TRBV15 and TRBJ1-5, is DAMVIQNPRYQVTQFGKPVTLSCSQTLNHNVMYWYQQKSSQAPKLLFHYYDKDFNNEADTPDNFQSRRPNTSFCFLDIRSPGLGDTAMYLCATSRTGDRNQPQHFGDGTRLSIL.

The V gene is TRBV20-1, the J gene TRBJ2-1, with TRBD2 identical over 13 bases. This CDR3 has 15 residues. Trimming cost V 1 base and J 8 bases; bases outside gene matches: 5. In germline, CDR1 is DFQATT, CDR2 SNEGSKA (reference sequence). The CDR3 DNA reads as TGCAGTGCTAGAGTCCCAACTAGCGGGGGGGATGAGCAGTTCTTC. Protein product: CSARVPTSGGDEQFF.

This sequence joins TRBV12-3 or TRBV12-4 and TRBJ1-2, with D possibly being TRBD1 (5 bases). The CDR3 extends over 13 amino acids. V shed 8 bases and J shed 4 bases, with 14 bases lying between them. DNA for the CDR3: TGTGCCAGCGCCTCTCAGGGAGCCTATGGCTACACCTTC. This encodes CASASQGAYGYTF.

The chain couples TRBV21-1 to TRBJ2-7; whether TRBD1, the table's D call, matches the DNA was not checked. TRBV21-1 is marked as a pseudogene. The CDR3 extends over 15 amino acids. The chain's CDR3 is CASSTPGTGYYEQYF. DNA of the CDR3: TGTGCCAGCAGCACCCCCGGGACAGGGTATTACGAGCAGTACTTC.

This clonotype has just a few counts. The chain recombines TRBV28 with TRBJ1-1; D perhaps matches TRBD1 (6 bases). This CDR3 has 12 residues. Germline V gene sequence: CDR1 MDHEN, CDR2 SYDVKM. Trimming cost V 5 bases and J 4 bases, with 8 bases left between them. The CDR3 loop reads CASSTGPTEAFF. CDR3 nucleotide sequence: TGTGCCAGCAGTACAGGGCCCACTGAAGCTTTCTTT.

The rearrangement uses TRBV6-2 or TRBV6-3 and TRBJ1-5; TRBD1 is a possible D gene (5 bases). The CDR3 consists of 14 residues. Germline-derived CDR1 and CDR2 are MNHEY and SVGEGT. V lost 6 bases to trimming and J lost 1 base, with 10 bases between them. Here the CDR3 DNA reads TGTGCCAGCAGACTTAGGGGCAGCAATCAGCCCCAGCATTTT. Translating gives CASRLRGSNQPQHF.

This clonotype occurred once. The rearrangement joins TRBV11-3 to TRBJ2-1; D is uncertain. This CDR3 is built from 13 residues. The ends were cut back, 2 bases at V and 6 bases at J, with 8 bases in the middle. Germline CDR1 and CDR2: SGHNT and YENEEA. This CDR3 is CASSLSSPNEQFF. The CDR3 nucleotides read TGTGCCAGCAGCTTATCCAGTCCCAATGAGCAGTTCTTC.

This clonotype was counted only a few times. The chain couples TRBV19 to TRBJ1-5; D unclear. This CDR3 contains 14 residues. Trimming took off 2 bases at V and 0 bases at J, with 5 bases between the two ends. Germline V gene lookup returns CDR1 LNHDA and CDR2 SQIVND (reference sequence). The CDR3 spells CASSIKVSNQPQHF. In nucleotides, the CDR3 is TGTGCCAGTAGTATAAAGGTTAGCAATCAGCCCCAGCATTTT.

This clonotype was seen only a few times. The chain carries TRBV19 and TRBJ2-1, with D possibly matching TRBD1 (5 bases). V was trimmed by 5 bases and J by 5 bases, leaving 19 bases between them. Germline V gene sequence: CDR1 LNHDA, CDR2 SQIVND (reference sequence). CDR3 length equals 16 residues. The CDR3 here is CASSETKGSENNEQFF. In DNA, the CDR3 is TGTGCCAGTAGTGAGACCAAGGGGTCTGAGAACAATGAGCAGTTCTTC.

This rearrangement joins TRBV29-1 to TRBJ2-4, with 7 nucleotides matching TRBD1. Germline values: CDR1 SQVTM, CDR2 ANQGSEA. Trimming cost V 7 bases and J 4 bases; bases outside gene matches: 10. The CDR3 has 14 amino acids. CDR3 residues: CSAIGQEGKNIQYF. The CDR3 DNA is TGCAGCGCAATAGGACAGGAAGGGAAAAACATTCAGTACTTC.

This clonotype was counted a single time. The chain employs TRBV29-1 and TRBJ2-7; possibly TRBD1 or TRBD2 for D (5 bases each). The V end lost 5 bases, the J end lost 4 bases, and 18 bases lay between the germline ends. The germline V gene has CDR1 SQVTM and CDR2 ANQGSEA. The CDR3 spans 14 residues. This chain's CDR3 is CSVRFSGSKYEQYF. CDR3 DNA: TGCAGCGTTCGTTTTTCAGGGAGTAAGTACGAGCAGTACTTC.

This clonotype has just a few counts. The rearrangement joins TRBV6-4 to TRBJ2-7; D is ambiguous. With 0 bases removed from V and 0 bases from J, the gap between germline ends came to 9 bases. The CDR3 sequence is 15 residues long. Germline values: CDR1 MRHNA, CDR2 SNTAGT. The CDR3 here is CASSDSRIDSYEQYF. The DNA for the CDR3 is TGTGCCAGCAGTGACTCGAGAATTGACTCCTACGAGCAGTACTTC.

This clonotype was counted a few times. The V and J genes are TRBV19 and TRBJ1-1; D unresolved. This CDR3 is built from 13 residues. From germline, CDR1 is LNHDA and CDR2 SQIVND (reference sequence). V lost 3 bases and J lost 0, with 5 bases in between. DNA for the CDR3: TGTGCCAGTAGTATTTCCATGAACACTGAAGCTTTCTTT. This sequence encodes CASSISMNTEAFF.

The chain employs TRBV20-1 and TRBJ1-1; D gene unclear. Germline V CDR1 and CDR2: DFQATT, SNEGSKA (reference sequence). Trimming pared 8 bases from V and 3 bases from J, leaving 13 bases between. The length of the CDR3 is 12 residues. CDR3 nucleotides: TGCAGTTCGAGTTCACGGGACACTGAAGCTTTCTTT. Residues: CSSSSRDTEAFF.

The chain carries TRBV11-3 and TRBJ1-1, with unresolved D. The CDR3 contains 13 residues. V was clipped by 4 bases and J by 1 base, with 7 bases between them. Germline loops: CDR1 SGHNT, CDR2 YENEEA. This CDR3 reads CASSSPRNTEAFF. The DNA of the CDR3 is TGTGCCAGCAGCTCCCCCAGGAACACTGAAGCTTTCTTT.

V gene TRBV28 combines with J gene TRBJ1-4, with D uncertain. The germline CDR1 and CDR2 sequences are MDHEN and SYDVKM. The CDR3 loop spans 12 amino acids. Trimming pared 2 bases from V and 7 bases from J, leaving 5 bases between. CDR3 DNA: TGTGCCAGCAGTTTAGGTAGTGAAAAACTGTTTTTT. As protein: CASSLGSEKLFF.

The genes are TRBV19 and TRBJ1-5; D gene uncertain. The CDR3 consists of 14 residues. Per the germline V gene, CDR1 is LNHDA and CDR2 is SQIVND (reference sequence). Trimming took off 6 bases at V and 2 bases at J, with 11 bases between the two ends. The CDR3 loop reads CASRGGMGNQPQHF. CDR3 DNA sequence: TGTGCCAGTAGAGGAGGGATGGGCAATCAGCCCCAGCATTTT.

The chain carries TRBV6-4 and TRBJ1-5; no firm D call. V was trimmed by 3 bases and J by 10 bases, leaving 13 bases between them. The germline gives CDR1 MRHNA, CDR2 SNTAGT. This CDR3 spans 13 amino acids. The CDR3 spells CASSEAAKGPQHF. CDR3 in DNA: TGTGCCAGCAGTGAGGCGGCGAAGGGTCCCCAGCATTTT.

In DNA, the CDR3 is TGTGCCAGCAGAACCGGACGGAACACTGAAGCTTTCTTT. It yields the protein CASRTGRNTEAFF. V and J are TRBV11-2 and TRBJ1-1; no clear D. Germline V gene sequence: CDR1 SGHAT, CDR2 FQNNGV. There are 13 residues in the CDR3. Trimming pared 6 bases from V and 1 base from J, leaving 9 bases between.

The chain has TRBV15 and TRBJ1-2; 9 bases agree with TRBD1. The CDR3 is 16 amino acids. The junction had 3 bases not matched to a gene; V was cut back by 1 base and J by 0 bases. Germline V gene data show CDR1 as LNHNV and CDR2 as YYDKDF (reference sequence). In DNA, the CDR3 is TGTGCCACCAGCAGAGGAGGGACAGGGTCTAACTATGGCTACACCTTC. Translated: CATSRGGTGSNYGYTF. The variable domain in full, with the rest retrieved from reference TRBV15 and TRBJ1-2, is DAMVIQNPRYQVTQFGKPVTLSCSQTLNHNVMYWYQQKSSQAPKLLFHYYDKDFNNEADTPDNFQSRRPNTSFCFLDIRSPGLGDTAMYLCATSRGGTGSNYGYTFGSGTRLTVV.

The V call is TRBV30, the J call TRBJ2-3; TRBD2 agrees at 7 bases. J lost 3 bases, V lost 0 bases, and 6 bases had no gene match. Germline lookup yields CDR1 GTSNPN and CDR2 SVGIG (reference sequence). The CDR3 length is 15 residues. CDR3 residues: CAWSVRKGGTDTQYF. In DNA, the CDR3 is TGTGCCTGGAGTGTACGGAAGGGAGGGACAGATACGCAGTATTTT.

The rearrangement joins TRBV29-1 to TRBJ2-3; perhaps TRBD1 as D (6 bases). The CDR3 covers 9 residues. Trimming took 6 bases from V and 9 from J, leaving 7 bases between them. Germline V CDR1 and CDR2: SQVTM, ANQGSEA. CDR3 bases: TGCAGCGTCGGACAGACGCAGTATTTT. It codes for CSVGQTQYF.

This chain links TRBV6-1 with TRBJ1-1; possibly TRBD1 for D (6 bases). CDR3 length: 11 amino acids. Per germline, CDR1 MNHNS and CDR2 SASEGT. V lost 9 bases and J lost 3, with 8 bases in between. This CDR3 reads CASGQYTEAFF. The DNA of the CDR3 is TGTGCCAGTGGACAGTACACTGAAGCTTTCTTT.